The rows below give T cell receptor beta chains drawn from one sample of a study of blood T cell repertoires in COVID-19. Sequenced by immunoSEQ multiplex PCR; TCRdb stores in-frame clones only, minus some. The sample gives about 120,000 clones, approximately 84% of which show up once; 7.5% is in the top ten. Sequencing was carried out using peripheral blood. These receptors all come from a man between 65 and 80 years old with active or convalescent COVID-19. Each CDR3 is given with its conserved first and last residue. Each record gives: V gene, clone size, D gene, J gene, CDR3 DNA, CDR3 protein. The D gene is left open where the match is weak. A clone size is listed for some rows: how often the clone was seen (once, few, many), or a class if it is expanded.

>TRBV4-3|-|-|TRBJ1-5
TGCGCCAGCAGCCAAGATCGCCCACCGCGGGGGGAAGGGGCCCCAAATCAGCCCCAGCATTTT
CASSQDRPPRGEGAPNQPQHF
>TRBV6-2/TRBV6-3|-|TRBD2|TRBJ2-1
TGTGCCAGCAGTTACCAGACTAGCTCTGAGCAGTTCTTC
CASSYQTSSEQFF
>TRBV5-4|once|TRBD1|TRBJ2-3
TGTGCCAGCAGCCCCGCACAGGGGGCCGCAGATACGCAGTATTTT
CASSPAQGAADTQYF
>TRBV7-2|-|-|TRBJ2-2
TGTGCCAGCAGCCCCGCCGGCTCCGCGAGAGGCGGGGAGCTGTTTTTT
CASSPAGSARGGELFF
>TRBV29-1|-|TRBD1|TRBJ1-3
TGCAGCGTACAGGAAGACAGGGGGCTTGGAAACACCATATATTTT
CSVQEDRGLGNTIYF
>TRBV19|-|TRBD1|TRBJ1-1
TGTGCCAGTAAACCGGGACAGGGGGTTACTGAAGCTTTCTTT
CASKPGQGVTEAFF
>TRBV25-1|-|-|TRBJ1-2
TGTGCCAGCAGTGGGAGGACCGATGGCTACACCTTC
CASSGRTDGYTF
>TRBV18|-|-|TRBJ1-2
TGTGCCAGCTCACCAGGCCAGGCGGGAACTAACTATGGCTACACCTTC
CASSPGQAGTNYGYTF
>TRBV6-2/TRBV6-3|-|TRBD1|TRBJ1-4
TGTGCCAGCAGTTACGCCCGAACCGGACAGGGTGCCGGAAAACTGTTTTTT
CASSYARTGQGAGKLFF
>TRBV5-5|-|TRBD1|TRBJ1-2
TGTGCCAGCAGCTTGGCCAGCAGGGGGAATGGCTACACCTTC
CASSLASRGNGYTF
>TRBV6-4|-|-|TRBJ2-1
TGTGCCAGCAGTAAACGAGCTGGTCCATTCAATGAGCAGTTCTTC
CASSKRAGPFNEQFF
>TRBV5-4|-|TRBD1|TRBJ2-3
TGTGCCAGCAGCCCTGGACAGGGGACGTGGGATACGCAGTATTTT
CASSPGQGTWDTQYF
>TRBV20-1|-|-|TRBJ1-1
TGCAGTGCCACACAAAAAGCTTTCTTT
CSATQKAFF
>TRBV19|-|-|TRBJ1-4
TGTGCCAGTAGTGGCTTAGGGGTCAGAAATGAAAAACTGTTTTTT
CASSGLGVRNEKLFF
>TRBV19|-|-|TRBJ1-6
TGTGCCAGTAGTATCGCCAGCGACCGGTTGTCACCCCTCCACTTT
CASSIASDRLSPLHF
>TRBV3-1/TRBV3-2|-|TRBD2|TRBJ2-7
TGTGCCAGCAGCCGGCGGACTAGCGGATCCTACGAGCAGTACTTC
CASSRRTSGSYEQYF
>TRBV6-5|-|-|TRBJ1-1
TGTGCCAGCAGTACCCGTTGGGGCGGATTCTCTGAAGCTTTCTTT
CASSTRWGGFSEAFF
>TRBV19|-|-|TRBJ1-3
TGTGCCAGTACCCCCCGGGGAGCGAAGAGTGCTGGAAACACCATATATTTT
CASTPRGAKSAGNTIYF
>TRBV7-6|-|TRBD2|TRBJ2-5
TGTGCCAGCAGCCCGTACCTAGCGGGGGGAGAGACCCAGTACTTC
CASSPYLAGGETQYF
>TRBV28|-|TRBD1|TRBJ1-3
TGTGCCAGCAGGGCCACAGGGGGAAAAAACACCATATATTTT
CASRATGGKNTIYF
>TRBV4-3|-|-|TRBJ2-1
TGCGCCAGCAGCCTTGCGGGCAACAATGAGCAGTTCTTC
CASSLAGNNEQFF
>TRBV18|-|-|TRBJ1-3
TGTGCCAGCTCACTAGGGACTACTGGAAACACCATATATTTT
CASSLGTTGNTIYF
>TRBV2|-|-|TRBJ1-1
TGTGCCAGCACAAATGAGGGGGACACTGAAGCTTTCTTT
CASTNEGDTEAFF
>TRBV12-5|once|TRBD2|TRBJ2-5
TGTGCTAGTGGTCCTGGACTAGCGGGAGGTCGGGAGACCCAGTACTTC
CASGPGLAGGRETQYF
>TRBV7-9|few|-|TRBJ2-7
TGTGCCAGCAGCTTAGTGGACGGACAGTACGAGCAGTACTTC
CASSLVDGQYEQYF
>TRBV6-5|once|-|TRBJ1-3
TGTGCCAGCAGTTCAGGGGAATCTGGAAACACCATATATTTT
CASSSGESGNTIYF
>TRBV7-9|-|-|TRBJ1-1
TGTGCCAGCAGCTCCGGCCGGGTGAACACTGAAGCTTTCTTT
CASSSGRVNTEAFF
>TRBV4-3|-|TRBD1|TRBJ1-5
TGCGCCAGCAGCCAAGTTCAGGGGGATCAGCCCCAGCATTTT
CASSQVQGDQPQHF
>TRBV5-1|few|-|TRBJ1-2
TGCGCCAGCAGCTTGTATCTCCCACCCAGGGGCGCAGAAGTGGGTGGTGGCTACACCTTC
CASSLYLPPRGAEVGGGYTF
>TRBV6-2/TRBV6-3|-|TRBD2|TRBJ2-5
TGTGCCAGCAGTTACACTAGCGGGAGCCAAGAGACCCAGTACTTC
CASSYTSGSQETQYF
>TRBV7-2|-|TRBD2|TRBJ2-3
TGTGCCAGCAGCTTAGTAGGGGCGGGAGGAGATACGCAGTATTTT
CASSLVGAGGDTQYF
>TRBV19|-|TRBD1|TRBJ1-1
TGTGCCAGTAGGAACAGGGGGCACCTCTACACTGAAGCTTTCTTT
CASRNRGHLYTEAFF
>TRBV28|-|-|TRBJ1-4
TGTGCCAGCAGTTCCGGTTATGAAAAACTGTTTTTT
CASSSGYEKLFF
>TRBV5-6|once|-|TRBJ1-1
TGTGCCAGCAGCCCACAGGCGGGAATGAACACTGAAGCTTTCTTT
CASSPQAGMNTEAFF